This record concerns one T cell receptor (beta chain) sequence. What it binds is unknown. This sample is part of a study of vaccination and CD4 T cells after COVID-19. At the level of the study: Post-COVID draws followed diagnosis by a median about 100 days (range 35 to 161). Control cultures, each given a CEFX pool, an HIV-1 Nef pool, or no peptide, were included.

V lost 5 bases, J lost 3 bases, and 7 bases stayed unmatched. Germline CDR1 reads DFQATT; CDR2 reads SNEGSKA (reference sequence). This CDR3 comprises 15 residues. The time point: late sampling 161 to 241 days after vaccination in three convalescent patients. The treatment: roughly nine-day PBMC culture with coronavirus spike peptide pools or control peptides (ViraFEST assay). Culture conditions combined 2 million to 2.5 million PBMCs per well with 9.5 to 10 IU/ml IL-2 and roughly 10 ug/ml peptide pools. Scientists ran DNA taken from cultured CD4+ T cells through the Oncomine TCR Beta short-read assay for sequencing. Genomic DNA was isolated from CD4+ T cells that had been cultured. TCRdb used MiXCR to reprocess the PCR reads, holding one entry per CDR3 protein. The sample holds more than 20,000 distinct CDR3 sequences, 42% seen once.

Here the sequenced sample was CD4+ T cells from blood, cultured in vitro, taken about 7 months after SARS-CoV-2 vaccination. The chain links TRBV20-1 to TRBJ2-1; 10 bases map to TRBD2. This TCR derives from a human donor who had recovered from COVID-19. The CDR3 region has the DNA TGCAGTGCTCCAAACCTAGCGGGGGACTACAATGAGCAGTTCTTC. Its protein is CSAPNLAGDYNEQFF.